A selection of T cell receptor beta chains follows, all from one sample in a study of shared clonotypes between healthy human individuals. The method was immunoSEQ multiplex PCR; TCRdb's version includes in-frame clones alone and lacks a portion of them. Of over 2,000,000 clones listed, 85% to 95% are singletons. Material: naive CD8+ T cells from PBMCs. The receptors here all came from a man aged 18 to 30 in good health. Some clones in this sample may be carry-over from other donors' samples. CDR3s include the opening cysteine and the closing phenylalanine or tryptophan. Fields, in order: J gene, clone size, D gene, V gene, CDR3 DNA, CDR3 protein. D genes are given only for firm matches. The listing skips clone size in some rows; elsewhere it reads once, few, many or a size class.

>TRBJ2-1|.|TRBD1|TRBV9
TGTGCCAGCAGTAGACAGGGGGCTTACGAGCAGTTCTTC
CASSRQGAYEQFF
>TRBJ1-1|.|.|TRBV4-1
TGCGCCAGCAGCCAGACGGTTATGAACACTGAAGCTTTCTTT
CASSQTVMNTEAFF
>TRBJ1-4|.|.|TRBV6-5
TGTGCCAGCAGTCTAATGACCCTTGGCGGTGAAAAACTGTTTTTT
CASSLMTLGGEKLFF
>TRBJ2-7|.|.|TRBV6-5
TGTGCCAGCAGTTACTCCCACAGCTCCTACGAGCAGTACTTC
CASSYSHSSYEQYF
>TRBJ2-7|.|.|TRBV27
TGTGCCAGCAGTTTTCGTCGGCCTGAAGGCCCCTACGAGCAGTACTTC
CASSFRRPEGPYEQYF
>TRBJ2-1|.|TRBD2|TRBV29-1
TGCAGCGCTAATGGGCGGGAGGGCCGCAATGAGCAGTTCTTC
CSANGREGRNEQFF
>TRBJ2-7|.|.|TRBV6-5
TGTGCCAGCAGGGACCTAACGCACGAGCAGTACTTC
CASRDLTHEQYF
>TRBJ1-3|.|.|TRBV9
TGTGCCAGCAGCGCGACTGGAAACACCATATATTTT
CASSATGNTIYF
>TRBJ2-5|.|.|TRBV7-2
TGTGCCAGCAGCCCGTTTTGGGCTAGAACATACCAAGAGACCCAGTACTTC
CASSPFWARTYQETQYF
>TRBJ1-5|once|.|TRBV6-6
TGTGCCAGCAACGATATGGATCAGCCCCAGCATTTT
CASNDMDQPQHF
>TRBJ2-7|.|TRBD1|TRBV6-5
TGTGCCAGCAAGGTTTGGGCAGGGGGAACCTACGAGCAGTACTTC
CASKVWAGGTYEQYF
>TRBJ2-7|.|TRBD1|TRBV5-4
TGTGCCAGCAGCGGGAGAGGGGGCAGCGAGCAGTACTTC
CASSGRGGSEQYF
>TRBJ2-3|.|.|TRBV7-3
TGTGCCAGCAGCTTACCTGTCATAGGGGGATTCACAGATACGCAGTATTTT
CASSLPVIGGFTDTQYF
>TRBJ1-4|.|.|TRBV28
TGTGCCAGCAGTTTATCCAGGGCCTATAATGAAAAACTGTTTTTT
CASSLSRAYNEKLFF
>TRBJ2-1|.|.|TRBV6-5
TGTGCCAGCAGTTACAGGGACTCCTACAATGAGCAGTTCTTC
CASSYRDSYNEQFF
>TRBJ2-5|.|.|TRBV15
TGTGCCACCAGCAGAGTCATGACCTTTTTGGTACGGGGAGTGGAGACCCAGTACTTC
CATSRVMTFLVRGVETQYF
>TRBJ2-2|.|.|TRBV7-9
TGTGCCAGCAGCTTAGGGGTGGGGACGAACACCGGGGAGCTGTTTTTT
CASSLGVGTNTGELFF
>TRBJ2-1|.|.|TRBV9
TGTGCCAGCAGCGTAGAAGGTGGGGATGAGCAGTTCTTC
CASSVEGGDEQFF
>TRBJ2-7|.|.|TRBV13
TGTGCCAGCAGCCCTGGGGCAGGAGTCTCCTACGAGCAGTACTTC
CASSPGAGVSYEQYF
>TRBJ2-5|.|TRBD2|TRBV6-7
TGTGCCAGCAGTTACTTTAACCTGACGGGGCTAGCGGGAGCGCCGAGTCGGCAAGAGACCCAGTACTTC
CASSYFNLTGLAGAPSRQETQYF
>TRBJ2-1|few|.|TRBV27
TGTGCCAGCGCGCGGTGGGATGGTGAGCAGTTCTTC
CASARWDGEQFF
>TRBJ2-7|.|.|TRBV27
TGTGCCAGCAGTTTTACCCTAGGGCCCCGACCACCACGCCACGAGCAGTACTTC
CASSFTLGPRPPRHEQYF
>TRBJ2-2|.|.|TRBV11-2
TGTGCCAGCAGCTCCGTTCGGGAGCTGTTTTTT
CASSSVRELFF
>TRBJ2-3|.|.|TRBV28
TGTGCCAGCAGTTTACGACAGCCCACAGATACGCAGTATTTT
CASSLRQPTDTQYF
>TRBJ2-2|.|.|TRBV29-1
TGCAGCGTTGAACCAGGAAACACCGGGGAGCTGTTTTTT
CSVEPGNTGELFF
>TRBJ2-5|.|TRBD2|TRBV27
TGTGCCAGCAGCATCCTAGCGGGAGTTGGCGAGACCCAGTACTTC
CASSILAGVGETQYF
>TRBJ1-1|.|.|TRBV29-1
TGCAGCGTTCCAGGGAACACTGAAGCTTTCTTT
CSVPGNTEAFF
>TRBJ2-3|.|TRBD2|TRBV9
TGTGCCAGCAGCGGCTCAGCGGGAGGACCAGATACGCAGTATTTT
CASSGSAGGPDTQYF
>TRBJ1-2|.|TRBD1|TRBV29-1
TGCAGCGCTCCGGACAGGGGATATGGCTACACCTTC
CSAPDRGYGYTF
>TRBJ2-1|.|.|TRBV5-6
TGTGCCAGCAGCTTGGACACTTCCTACAATGAGCAGTTCTTC
CASSLDTSYNEQFF
>TRBJ1-2|.|TRBD1|TRBV28
TGTGCCAGCAGGAAGACAGGGGCTGGCTACACCTTC
CASRKTGAGYTF
>TRBJ2-7|.|.|TRBV19
TGTGCCAGTAGTATTTTCCCAGAGAGCTACGAGCAGTACTTC
CASSIFPESYEQYF
>TRBJ2-5|once|.|TRBV7-8
TGTGCCAGCAGCCTCGGCGCGCCGGGACCTCGAGGGATTGAGACCCAGTACTTC
CASSLGAPGPRGIETQYF
>TRBJ2-5|.|.|TRBV11-1
TGTGCCAGCAGCTTACGCCGCAGGGGAGTCGAAGAGACCCAGTACTTC
CASSLRRRGVEETQYF
>TRBJ2-1|.|TRBD2|TRBV2
TGTGCCAGCAGGGCTACTAGCGGGAGAGGCGATGAGCAGTTCTTC
CASRATSGRGDEQFF